Below, 17 T cell receptor beta chains from the same sample are listed, as sequenced in a study of T cell clonality in common variable immunodeficiency. This table comes from immunoSEQ multiplex PCR, and its TCRdb copy is limited to in-frame clones, with some not included. The data show about 28,000 clones, with none appearing a single time. The antigens for these receptors are not known. Findings and limits, study-wide: In common variable immunodeficiency, TCR beta chains reportedly carried fewer deletions and N-nucleotide insertions.

Sample: peripheral blood mononuclear cells. Receptors originate from a human donor with common variable immunodeficiency.

This clone showed up many times. Sequencing ends 3 residues short of the CDR3 end; the germline J gene provides the rest. The gene calls are TRBV19 and TRBJ2-7, with TRBD2 matching 8 bases. In germline, CDR1 is LNHDA, CDR2 SQIVND (reference sequence). This CDR3 has 15 amino acids. J gave up 0 bases and V 3 bases, and 4 bases lay outside the gene matches. Incomplete CDR3 DNA: TGTGCCAGTAGTATTGGCGGGAGGTTCTCCTACGAG. Protein sequence: CASSIGGRFSYE. The CDR3 in full is CASSIGGRFSYEQYF.

Regarding this clone: The read ends 3 residues shy of where the CDR3 ends; the end is completed using the germline J gene. The chain has TRBV19 and TRBJ2-7; 8 nucleotides match TRBD1. The CDR3 is 14 amino acids. J gave up 2 bases and V 5 bases, and 5 bases lay outside the gene matches. Germline-derived CDR1 and CDR2 are LNHDA and SQIVND (reference sequence). The CDR3 bases that were read are TGTGCCAGTAGTCAGGACAGGGCTACCTACGAG. Translated: CASSQDRATYE. The full CDR3 protein reads CASSQDRATYEQYF.

This clone was seen only a few times. The CDR3 goes on 3 residues after the read ends, and that part is filled in from the germline J gene. The gene calls are TRBV19 and TRBJ2-2; 8 nucleotides match TRBD1. Germline lookup yields CDR1 LNHDA and CDR2 SQIVND (reference sequence). V trimming: 1 base; J trimming: 1 base; junction bases outside the gene matches: 8. This CDR3 region has 18 residues. CDR3 DNA, as far as it was read: TGTGCCAGTAGTATAGGTCAGGGGGCCCCCCTGAACACCGGGGAG. This sequence encodes CASSIGQGAPLNTGE. The full CDR3 protein is CASSIGQGAPLNTGELFF.

This clone has at least ten counts. Read sequence stops 3 residues before the CDR3 end, and the germline J gene provides the missing end. V usage is TRBV4-2 and J usage is TRBJ1-1, with 7 positions matching TRBD1. The ends lost 8 bases at V and 1 base at J; junction bases unmatched: 10. The CDR3 sequence is 15 residues long. Germline-derived CDR1 and CDR2 are LGHNA and YNFKEQ. CDR3 in amino acids: CASRYGGQTNTEAFF. The DNA read from the CDR3 is TGTGCCAGCCGGTACGGGGGACAGACGAACACTGAA.

This clone was counted many times. Sequencing ends 3 residues short of the CDR3 end; the germline J gene provides the rest. This chain links TRBV20-1 with TRBJ1-4, with TRBD1 as a possible D gene (5 bases). Trimming stripped 3 bases from V and 2 bases from J, with 13 bases between. Germline V lookup: CDR1 DFQATT, CDR2 SNEGSKA (reference sequence). The CDR3 runs to 15 residues. The covered CDR3 bases are TGCAGTGCTAGCAGCAGGGTGTCGACTAATGAAAAA. It codes for CSASSRVSTNEK. The CDR3, in full, reads CSASSRVSTNEKLFF.

This clone appeared many times. The read falls 3 residues short of the CDR3 end, and the missing part is taken from the germline J gene. The chain combines TRBV20-1 with TRBJ1-2; 10 positions match TRBD1. CDR3 length equals 14 residues. CDR1 and CDR2 (germline): DFQATT, SNEGSKA (reference sequence). The ends lost 5 bases at V and 3 bases at J; junction bases unmatched: 6. The CDR3 loop is CSAFRQGADYGYTF. The DNA read from the CDR3 is TGCAGTGCTTTCCGACAGGGGGCAGACTATGGC.

This clone was found many times. The read terminates 3 residues ahead of where the CDR3 ends, so the germline J gene completes it. The V call is TRBV29-1, the J call TRBJ2-1, with TRBD2 matching over 8 bases. In germline, CDR1 is SQVTM, CDR2 ANQGSEA. The length of the CDR3 is 14 residues. V dropped 3 bases and J dropped 3; count of bases not matched to a gene: 4. Incomplete CDR3 DNA: TGCAGCGTTGACGGCGGGAGGCTCTACAATGAG. Translation: CSVDGGRLYNE. The full CDR3 protein reads CSVDGGRLYNEQFF.

This clone appeared many times. The sequenced fragment ends 3 residues before the CDR3 boundary, so the rest is inferred from the germline J gene. The chain combines TRBV6-1 with TRBJ2-5; TRBD2 might be the D (7 bases). CDR3 length: 15 amino acids. Germline V gene lookup returns CDR1 MNHNS and CDR2 SASEGT. Trimming took 3 bases from V and 1 from J, leaving 12 bases between them. The CDR3 sequence is CASSDPGGGQETQYF. Incomplete CDR3 DNA: TGTGCCAGCAGTGATCCGGGGGGCGGCCAAGAGACC.

Details on this clone: The observed sequence ends 3 residues before the CDR3 terminus, with the missing tail filled in from the germline J gene. The chain combines TRBV13 with TRBJ1-1, with a weak D call TRBD1 (5 bases). The CDR3 sequence is 16 residues long. Germline values: CDR1 PRHDT, CDR2 FYEKMQ (reference sequence). The V end lost 2 bases, the J end lost 4 bases, and 17 bases lay between the germline ends. CDR3 DNA, as far as it was read: TGTGCCAGCAGCTTAAAAGGGGTTATCCTGCCCACTGAA. It codes for CASSLKGVILPTE. The CDR3, in full, reads CASSLKGVILPTEAFF.

This clone occurred many times. The read falls 3 residues short of the CDR3 end, and the missing part is taken from the germline J gene. V and J are TRBV29-1 and TRBJ2-1, with D perhaps TRBD1 (6 bases). The CDR3 is made up of 14 amino acids. Trimming pared 2 bases from V and 6 bases from J, leaving 14 bases between. The germline V gene has CDR1 SQVTM and CDR2 ANQGSEA. The sequenced CDR3 bases are TGCAGCGTTGAAAATGCCGTCAGGGGCAATGAG. Its protein is CSVENAVRGNE. The full CDR3 protein reads CSVENAVRGNEQFF.

In its sample, this clone was seen many times. The read ends 3 residues early relative to the CDR3; the germline J gene fills the gap. V gene TRBV2 combines with J gene TRBJ1-2; D not resolved. V lost 4 bases and J lost 0, with 9 bases in between. Germline-derived CDR1 and CDR2 are SNHLY and FYNNEI. There are 14 residues in the CDR3. The CDR3 sequence is CASSGPKANYGYTF. The DNA read from the CDR3 is TGTGCCAGCAGTGGGCCCAAAGCTAACTATGGC.

Points on this clone: The read terminates 3 residues ahead of where the CDR3 ends, so the germline J gene completes it. This chain joins TRBV5-1 and TRBJ2-1; 11 positions match TRBD2. V shed 3 bases and J 8 bases; nucleotides not matched to a gene: 7. Germline V gives CDR1 SGHRS, CDR2 YFSETQ. The CDR3 loop spans 15 amino acids. The CDR3 loop reads CASSSTSGSFYEQFF. The CDR3 DNA, read in part, is TGCGCCAGCAGCTCCACTAGCGGGAGTTTCTATGAG.

This clone was counted ten times or more. Read coverage stops 3 residues before the CDR3 terminus; the germline J gene supplies the remainder. The rearrangement uses TRBV10-3 and TRBJ1-5; D uncertain. The CDR3 is 12 residues long. The germline V gene has CDR1 ENHRY and CDR2 SYGVKD. The V end lost 3 bases, the J end lost 6 bases, and 6 bases lay between the germline ends. The sequenced CDR3 bases are TGTGCCATCAGTGACTCCGGTCAGCCC. It translates to CAISDSGQP. The CDR3 in full is CAISDSGQPQHF.

A few counts support this clone. The read terminates 3 residues ahead of where the CDR3 ends, so the germline J gene completes it. V gene TRBV5-1 combines with J gene TRBJ2-7, with D possibly being TRBD2 (6 bases). Germline V gene lookup returns CDR1 SGHRS and CDR2 YFSETQ. The length of the CDR3 is 15 residues. Trimming shortened V by 0 bases and J by 0 bases, and 10 bases separated the two germline ends. CDR3 DNA, as far as it was read: TGCGCCAGCAGCTTGGTTGGGGGGACCTCCTACGAG. Translating it yields CASSLVGGTSYE. The whole CDR3 protein reads CASSLVGGTSYEQYF.

This clone was recorded many times. The read halts 3 residues ahead of the CDR3 end, with the missing end drawn from the germline J gene. This chain joins TRBV12-3 or TRBV12-4 and TRBJ1-2; D gene ambiguous. The V end was cut by 4 bases, the J end by 4 bases, with 7 bases between. CDR3 length: 12 residues. CDR3 DNA (partial): TGTGCCAGCAGTTCCCCCAGCTATGGC. It codes for CASSSPSYG. The whole CDR3 protein is CASSSPSYGYTF.

This clone was found many times. The read gets to within 3 residues of the CDR3 end, and the germline J gene fills in the rest. The V gene is TRBV7-9, the J gene TRBJ1-1; D gene unclear. Germline-derived CDR1 and CDR2 are SEHNR and FQNEAQ (reference sequence). Trimming left V 3 bases short and J 5 bases short, with 7 bases between. This CDR3 has 12 amino acids. CDR3: CASSLERTEAFF. Incomplete CDR3 DNA: TGTGCCAGCAGCTTGGAGCGTACTGAA.

This clone was picked up many times. The read is 3 residues too short to cover the CDR3 end, so that end is filled in from the germline J gene. The V gene is TRBV5-6, the J gene TRBJ2-4; possible D gene TRBD2, 7 bases. This CDR3 has 14 amino acids. Germline loops: CDR1 SGHDT, CDR2 YYEEEE. The V end was cut by 4 bases, the J end by 8 bases, with 16 bases between. The part of the CDR3 DNA that was read is TGTGCCAGCAGCGGGGAGGGGGGGGCGGACATT. Its protein product is CASSGEGGADI. The full CDR3 reads CASSGEGGADIQYF. The whole variable domain, remainder taken from reference TRBV5-6 and TRBJ2-4, is DAGVTQSPTHLIKTRGQQVTLRCSPKSGHDTVSWYQQALGQGPQFIFQYYEEEERQRGNFPDRFSGHQFPNYSSELNVNALLLGDSALYLCASSGEGGADIQYFGAGTRLSVL.